The T cell receptor (beta chain) under discussion was sequenced for a study of naive and memory T cell subsets. An equimolar mix of two oligonucleotides served as the beta constant-region primer for TRBC1 and TRBC2. Four rounds of PCR amplified the ligated cDNA using nested alpha and beta constant-region primers plus SP2. TCRdb re-analysed the UMI-ligation and nested PCR reads in MiXCR, keeping a single row per CDR3 protein. The sample has 80,000 or so distinct CDR3 sequences, over 8.5% seen once; the top ten hold around 1.3%. Unmatched junction bases numbered 4, after V lost 5 bases and J lost 0 bases. The V gene's germline CDR1 is MNHEY and CDR2 SMNVEV (reference sequence). This CDR3 region has 15 residues. This clonotype was seen only a few times.

The TCR originated in a human donor in good health. The sequenced sample was naive CD8+ T cells from blood. The V and J genes are TRBV27 and TRBJ1-5; TRBD1 agrees at 7 bases. CDR3 nucleotides: TGTGCCAGCAGTCCATGGGACAGTAGCAATCAGCCCCAGCATTTT. Residues: CASSPWDSSNQPQHF.